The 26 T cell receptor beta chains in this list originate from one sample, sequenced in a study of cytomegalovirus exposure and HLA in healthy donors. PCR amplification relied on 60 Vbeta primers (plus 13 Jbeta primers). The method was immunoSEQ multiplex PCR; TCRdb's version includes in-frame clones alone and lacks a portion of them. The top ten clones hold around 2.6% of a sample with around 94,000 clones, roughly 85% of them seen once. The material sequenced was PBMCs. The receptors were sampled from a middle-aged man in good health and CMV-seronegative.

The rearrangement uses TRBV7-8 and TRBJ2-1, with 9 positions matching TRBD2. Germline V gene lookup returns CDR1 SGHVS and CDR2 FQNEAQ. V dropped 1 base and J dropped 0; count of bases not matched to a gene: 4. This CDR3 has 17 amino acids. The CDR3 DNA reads TGTGCCAGCAGCTTAGGGAGCGGGGGGAGCTCCTACAATGAGCAGTTCTTC. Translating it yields CASSLGSGGSSYNEQFF. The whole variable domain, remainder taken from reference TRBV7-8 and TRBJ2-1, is GAGVSQSPRYKVAKRGQDVALRCDPISGHVSLFWYQQALGQGPEFLTYFQNEAQLDKSGLPSDRFFAERPEGSVSTLKIQRTQQEDSAVYLCASSLGSGGSSYNEQFFGPGTRLTVL.

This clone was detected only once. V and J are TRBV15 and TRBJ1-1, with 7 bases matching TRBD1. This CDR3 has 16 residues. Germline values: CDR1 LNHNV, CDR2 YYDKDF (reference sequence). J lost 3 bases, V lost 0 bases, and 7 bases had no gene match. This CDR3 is CATSRDLGQGDTEAFF. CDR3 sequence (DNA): TGTGCCACCAGCAGAGACTTGGGGCAGGGGGACACTGAAGCTTTCTTT.

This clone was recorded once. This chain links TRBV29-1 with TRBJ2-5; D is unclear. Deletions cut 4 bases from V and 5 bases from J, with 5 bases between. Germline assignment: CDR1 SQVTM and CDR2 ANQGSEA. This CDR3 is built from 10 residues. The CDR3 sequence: CSVAVETQYF. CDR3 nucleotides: TGCAGCGTTGCGGTTGAGACCCAGTACTTC.

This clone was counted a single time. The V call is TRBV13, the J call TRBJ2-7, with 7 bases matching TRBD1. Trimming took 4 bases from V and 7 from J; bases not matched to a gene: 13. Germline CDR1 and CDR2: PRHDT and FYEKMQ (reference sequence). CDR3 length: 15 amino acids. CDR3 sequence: CASSSRDRLRREQYF. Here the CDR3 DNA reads TGTGCCAGCAGCTCCCGGGACAGACTACGAAGGGAGCAGTACTTC.

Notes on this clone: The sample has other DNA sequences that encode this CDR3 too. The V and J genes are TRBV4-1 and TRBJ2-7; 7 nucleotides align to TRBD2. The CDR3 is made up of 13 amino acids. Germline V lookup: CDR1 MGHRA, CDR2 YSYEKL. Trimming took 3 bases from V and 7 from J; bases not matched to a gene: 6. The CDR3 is CASSQEVGGEQYF. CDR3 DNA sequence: TGCGCCAGCAGCCAGGAGGTCGGGGGGGAGCAGTACTTC.

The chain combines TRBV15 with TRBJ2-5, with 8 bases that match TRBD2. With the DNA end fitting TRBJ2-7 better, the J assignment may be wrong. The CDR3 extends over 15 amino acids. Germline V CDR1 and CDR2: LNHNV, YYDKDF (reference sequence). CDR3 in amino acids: CATSSGGATTYEQYF. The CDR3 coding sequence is TGTGCCACCAGCTCCGGGGGGGCCACTACCTACGAGCAGTACTTC.

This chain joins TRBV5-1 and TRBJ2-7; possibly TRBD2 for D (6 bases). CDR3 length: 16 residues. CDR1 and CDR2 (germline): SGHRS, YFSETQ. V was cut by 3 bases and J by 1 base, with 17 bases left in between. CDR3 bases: TGCGCCAGCAGCTCTTCTACCGGGACTGCATCCTACGAGCAGTACTTC. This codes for CASSSSTGTASYEQYF.

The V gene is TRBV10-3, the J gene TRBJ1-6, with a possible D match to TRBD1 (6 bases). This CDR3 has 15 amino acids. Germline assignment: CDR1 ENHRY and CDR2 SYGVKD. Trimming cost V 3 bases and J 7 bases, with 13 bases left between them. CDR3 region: CAISDGGRANSPLHF. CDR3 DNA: TGTGCCATCAGTGATGGGGGCAGGGCCAATTCACCCCTCCACTTT.

CDR3 DNA sequence: TGCGCCAGCAGCCTGGAGGGGGCGGATACGCAGTATTTT. As protein: CASSLEGADTQYF. V gene TRBV5-1 combines with J gene TRBJ2-3; perhaps TRBD1 as D (7 bases). This CDR3 has 13 residues. The germline V and J ends were trimmed by 4 bases and 6 bases, with 12 bases remaining between them. Germline CDR1 reads SGHRS; CDR2 reads YFSETQ.

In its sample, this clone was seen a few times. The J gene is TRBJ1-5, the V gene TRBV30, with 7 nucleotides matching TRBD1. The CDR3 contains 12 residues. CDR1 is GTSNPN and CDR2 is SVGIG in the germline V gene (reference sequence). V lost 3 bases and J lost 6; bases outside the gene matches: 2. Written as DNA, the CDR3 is TGTGCCTGGAGACAGGGGTTTCAGCCCCAGCATTTT. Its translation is CAWRQGFQPQHF.

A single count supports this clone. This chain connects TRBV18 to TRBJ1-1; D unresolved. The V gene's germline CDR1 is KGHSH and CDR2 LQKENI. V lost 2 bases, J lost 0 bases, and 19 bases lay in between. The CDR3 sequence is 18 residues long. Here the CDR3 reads CASSPAPPDTSMNTEAFF. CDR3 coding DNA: TGTGCCAGCTCACCAGCGCCTCCCGACACATCTATGAACACTGAAGCTTTCTTT.

The CDR3 spells CASTGYPPISGNTIYF. The CDR3 region has the DNA TGTGCCAGTACCGGGTATCCTCCCATCTCTGGAAACACCATATATTTT. The chain couples TRBV19 to TRBJ1-3, with unresolved D. The CDR3 runs to 16 residues. Germline CDR1 LNHDA, CDR2 SQIVND (reference sequence). V shed 7 bases and J shed 0 bases, with 16 bases lying between them.

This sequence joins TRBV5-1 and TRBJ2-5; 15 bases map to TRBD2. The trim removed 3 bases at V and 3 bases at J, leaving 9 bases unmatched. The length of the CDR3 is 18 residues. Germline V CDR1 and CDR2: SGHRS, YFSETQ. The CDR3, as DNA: TGCGCCAGCAGCTCTGGACTAGCGGGGGGGCCTAGGGAAGAGACCCAGTACTTC. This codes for CASSSGLAGGPREETQYF.

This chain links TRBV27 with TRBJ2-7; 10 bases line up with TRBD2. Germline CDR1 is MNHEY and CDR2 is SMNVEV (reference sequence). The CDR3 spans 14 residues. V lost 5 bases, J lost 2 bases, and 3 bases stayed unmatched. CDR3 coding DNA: TGTGCCAGCAGTGTAGCGGGGGGAGCCTACGAGCAGTACTTC. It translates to CASSVAGGAYEQYF.

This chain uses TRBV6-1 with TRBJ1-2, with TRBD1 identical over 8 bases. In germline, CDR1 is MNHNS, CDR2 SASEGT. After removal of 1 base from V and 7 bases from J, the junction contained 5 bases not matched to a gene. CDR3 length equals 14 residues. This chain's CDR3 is CASSEEQGDFGYTF. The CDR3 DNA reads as TGTGCCAGCAGTGAAGAACAGGGGGATTTTGGCTACACCTTC.

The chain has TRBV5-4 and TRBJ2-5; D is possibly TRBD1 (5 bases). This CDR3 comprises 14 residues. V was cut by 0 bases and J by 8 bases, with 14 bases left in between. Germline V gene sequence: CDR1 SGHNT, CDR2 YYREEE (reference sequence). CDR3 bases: TGTGCCAGCAGCTTGGGACAGACAAGAGATACCCAGTACTTC. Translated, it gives CASSLGQTRDTQYF.

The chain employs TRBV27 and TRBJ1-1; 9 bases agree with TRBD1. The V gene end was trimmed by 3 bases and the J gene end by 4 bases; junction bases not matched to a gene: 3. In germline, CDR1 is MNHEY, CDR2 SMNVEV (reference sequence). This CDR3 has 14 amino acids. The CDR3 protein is CASSLGQGVTEAFF. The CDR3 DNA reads TGTGCCAGCAGTTTGGGACAGGGAGTCACTGAAGCTTTCTTT.

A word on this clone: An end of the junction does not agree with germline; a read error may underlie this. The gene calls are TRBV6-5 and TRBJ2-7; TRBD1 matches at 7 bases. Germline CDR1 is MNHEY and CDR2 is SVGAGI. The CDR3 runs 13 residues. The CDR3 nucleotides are TGTGCCAGCAGTAGGGACAGCTCCCACGAGCAGTACTTC. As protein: CASSRDSSHEQYF.

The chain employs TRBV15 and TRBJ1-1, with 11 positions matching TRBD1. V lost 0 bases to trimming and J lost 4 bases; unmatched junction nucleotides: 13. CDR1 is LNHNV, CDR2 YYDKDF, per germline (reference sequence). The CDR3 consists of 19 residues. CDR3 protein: CATSRDLGQGAFVGTEAFF. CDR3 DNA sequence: TGTGCCACCAGCAGAGATCTCGGACAGGGGGCGTTCGTAGGCACTGAAGCTTTCTTT. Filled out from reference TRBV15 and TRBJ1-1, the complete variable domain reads DAMVIQNPRYQVTQFGKPVTLSCSQTLNHNVMYWYQQKSSQAPKLLFHYYDKDFNNEADTPDNFQSRRPNTSFCFLDIRSPGLGDTAMYLCATSRDLGQGAFVGTEAFFGQGTRLTVV.

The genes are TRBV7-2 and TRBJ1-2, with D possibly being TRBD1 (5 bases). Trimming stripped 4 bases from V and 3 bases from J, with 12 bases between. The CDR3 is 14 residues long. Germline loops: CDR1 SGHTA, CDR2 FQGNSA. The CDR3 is CASSSPGTYYGYTF. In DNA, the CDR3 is TGTGCCAGCAGCTCTCCCGGGACTTACTATGGCTACACCTTC.

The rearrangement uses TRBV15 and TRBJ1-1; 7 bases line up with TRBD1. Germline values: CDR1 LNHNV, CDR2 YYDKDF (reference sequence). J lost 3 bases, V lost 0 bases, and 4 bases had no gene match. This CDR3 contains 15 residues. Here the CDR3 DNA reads TGTGCCACCAGCAGAGAGAGGGGGCGGGACACTGAAGCTTTCTTT. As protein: CATSRERGRDTEAFF.

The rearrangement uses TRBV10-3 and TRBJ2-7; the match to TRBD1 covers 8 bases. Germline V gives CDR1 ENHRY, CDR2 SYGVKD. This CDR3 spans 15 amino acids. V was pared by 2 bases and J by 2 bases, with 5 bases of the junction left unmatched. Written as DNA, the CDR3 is TGTGCCATCAGTGAGAGCGACAGGGGAGCCTACGAGCAGTACTTC. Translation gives CAISESDRGAYEQYF.

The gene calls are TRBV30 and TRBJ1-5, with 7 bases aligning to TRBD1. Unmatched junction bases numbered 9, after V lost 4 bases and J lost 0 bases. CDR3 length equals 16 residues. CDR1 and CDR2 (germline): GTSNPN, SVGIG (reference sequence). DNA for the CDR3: TGTGCCTGGACCCACCGGGACAGTTATAGCAATCAGCCCCAGCATTTT. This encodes CAWTHRDSYSNQPQHF. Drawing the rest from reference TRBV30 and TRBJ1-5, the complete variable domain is SQTIHQWPATLVQPVGSPLSLECTVEGTSNPNLYWYRQAAGRGLQLLFYSVGIGQISSEVPQNLSASRPQDRQFILSSKKLLLSDSGFYLCAWTHRDSYSNQPQHFGDGTRLSIL.

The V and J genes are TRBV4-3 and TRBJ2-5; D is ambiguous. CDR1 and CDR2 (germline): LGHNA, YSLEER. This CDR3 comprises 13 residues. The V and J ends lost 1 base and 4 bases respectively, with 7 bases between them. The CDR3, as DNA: TGCGCCAGCAGCCAAGTAGCTAGAGAGACCCAGTACTTC. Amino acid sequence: CASSQVARETQYF.

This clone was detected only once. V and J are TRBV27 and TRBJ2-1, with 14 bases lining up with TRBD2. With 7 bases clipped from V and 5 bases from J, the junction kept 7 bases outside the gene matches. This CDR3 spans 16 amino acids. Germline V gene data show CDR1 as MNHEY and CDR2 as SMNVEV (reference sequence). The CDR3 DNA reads TGTGCCAGCATCCCGACTAGCGGGGGGGACCACAATGAGCAGTTCTTC. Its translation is CASIPTSGGDHNEQFF.

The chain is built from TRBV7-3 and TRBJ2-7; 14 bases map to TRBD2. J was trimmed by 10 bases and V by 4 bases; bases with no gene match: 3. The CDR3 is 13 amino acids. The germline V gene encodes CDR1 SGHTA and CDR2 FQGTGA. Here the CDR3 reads CASSSGTSGGQYF. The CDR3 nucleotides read TGTGCCAGCAGCTCCGGGACTAGCGGGGGACAGTACTTC.